This record concerns one T cell receptor beta chain sequence. Its matching antigen is unknown. The data originate from a study of identifying expanded T cells in peripheral blood. Study-wide findings and caveats: Variance in clone template counts between approximately 2-week samples significantly increased with total template count across all healthy donors. About 1.2 clones differed between technical replicates, versus roughly 16 and 20 over time.

Germline values: CDR1 ENHRY, CDR2 SYGVKD. V lost 5 bases and J 6 bases, leaving 13 bases between the germline ends. This CDR3 has 13 amino acids. Collection occurred without any documented infections or immune events in donors. This table comes from immunoSEQ multiplex PCR, and its TCRdb copy is limited to in-frame clones, with some not included. This sample has roughly 100,000 clones, with approximately 89% found just once. This TCR derives from a person aged 18-70 years in good health. V usage is TRBV10-3 and J usage is TRBJ1-2; D might be TRBD1 (5 bases). The sequencing sample was made of blood. The CDR3 sequence is CAISTQGTDGYTF. The CDR3 DNA sequence: TGTGCCATCAGTACTCAGGGTACGGATGGCTACACCTTC.